This record covers a single TCR beta chain. Its antigen remains unknown. The sample originates from a study of cytomegalovirus exposure and HLA in healthy donors. Study-level results: An analysis was carried out later, and it reportedly showed fewer N-insertions in an Asian-associated ancestry cluster than the approximately 710-donor mean. Later analysis demonstrated an association between a missense DCLRE1C variant and TCR beta V- and J-gene trimming.

The primer mix had 60 Vbeta and 13 Jbeta primers. Profiled with immunoSEQ multiplex PCR; TCRdb holds only in-frame clones, not every one. The listing contains tens of thousands of clones. The sequenced material came from PBMCs. The origin of this receptor is a female donor in good health and CMV-seronegative.

The CDR3 DNA is TGCGCCAGCAGCCAAGATAATCTACAGTTCACCTACAATGAGCAGTTCTTC. Translated: CASSQDNLQFTYNEQFF. The J gene is TRBJ2-1, the V gene TRBV4-3, with unresolved D. CDR3 length: 17 residues. V lost 0 bases and J 2 bases, leaving 14 bases between the germline ends. The germline V gene encodes CDR1 LGHNA and CDR2 YSLEER.